A single T cell receptor (beta chain) is shown here with its context. Its matching antigen is unknown. The record originates from a study of response to subunit inactivated influenza vaccine. Study results and caveats: There was a suggestion from the authors that each seasonal influenza vaccination recruits few new T cells.

TCRdb ran MiXCR on the RT-PCR reads and lists one entry per CDR3 protein. The sample has more than 450,000 distinct CDR3 sequences, approximately 11% seen once. This sample also belongs to another study, concerning T cells expressing NK-cell markers. Turning to that study: The TCR beta cDNA came from 5'RACE template switching with UMIs. Only alpha-beta TCR T cells were sorted in several experiments, using an anti-gamma-delta TCR antibody. In five to seven donors, dominant CD3+CD56+NKG2C+ clonotypes ranked among the top 10 CD8+ clonotypes.

The sequences come from PBMCs from blood, collected on the day of vaccination. This TCR came from a man aged 50 to 60 who received an inactivated influenza vaccine.

The CDR3 is CASSGFVGPTTNTGELFF. CDR3 nucleotide sequence: TGTGCCAGCAGTGGATTTGTAGGTCCTACAACGAACACCGGGGAGCTGTTTTTT. V and J are TRBV27 and TRBJ2-2; unclear D gene. Germline lookup yields CDR1 MNHEY and CDR2 SMNVEV (reference sequence). Trimming left V 5 bases short and J 0 bases short, with 19 bases between. The CDR3 is made up of 18 amino acids.